The 15 T cell receptor beta chains below come from one sample, sequenced in a study of shared clonotypes between healthy human individuals. TCRdb's copy holds only in-frame clones and misses some; the assay was immunoSEQ multiplex PCR. The repertoire holds more than 450,000 clones, 70% to 80% seen once, with 10% to 15% in the top ten. Material for sequencing was PBMCs. The receptor source for this set is a woman in her forties in good health. Some clones in this sample may be carry-over from other donors' samples.

This clone occurred a few times. The chain is built from TRBV18 and TRBJ2-2; D tentatively fits TRBD1 or TRBD2 (5 bases each). Per germline, CDR1 KGHSH and CDR2 LQKENI. This CDR3 has 16 residues. The V gene lost 2 bases and the J gene lost 0 bases, with 10 bases spanning the gap. CDR3 nucleotides: TGTGCCAGCTCACCAGGGGCGGGCGCGAACACCGGGGAGCTGTTTTTT. Translation: CASSPGAGANTGELFF.

Only one count was recorded for this clone. At one of its ends the junction is not consistent with the germline gene, which may arise from a read error. V is TRBV7-7 and J is TRBJ2-2; 7 nucleotides align to TRBD2. The CDR3 length is 16 residues. The germline CDR1 and CDR2 sequences are SSHAT and FNYEAQ (reference sequence). The CDR3 DNA reads TGTGCTAGCAGCTTAAGTCCGGCGGGAGACACCGGGGAGCTGTTTTTT. Its protein product is CASSLSPAGDTGELFF.

This sequence joins TRBV6-4 and TRBJ2-3; D possibly corresponds to TRBD2 (5 bases). The germline V and J ends were trimmed by 4 bases and 2 bases, with 10 bases remaining between them. This CDR3 region has 14 residues. Germline V gene sequence: CDR1 MRHNA, CDR2 SNTAGT. CDR3 bases: TGTGCCAGCAGTGTTGGGAGCCCCACAGATACGCAGTATTTT. Translated: CASSVGSPTDTQYF.

The chain joins TRBV6-5 to TRBJ2-4; 11 bases fit TRBD2. The germline CDR1 and CDR2 sequences are MNHEY and SVGAGI. The V segment lost 0 bases and the J segment 8 bases; nucleotides outside the gene matches: 6. This CDR3 has 16 amino acids. CDR3 sequence reads: CASSYSSTSGIDIQYF. Written as DNA, the CDR3 is TGTGCCAGCAGTTACTCGTCGACTAGCGGGATTGACATTCAGTACTTC.

V gene TRBV5-1 combines with J gene TRBJ2-2; the D gene is possibly TRBD1 (5 bases). There are 15 residues in the CDR3. Trimming removed 0 bases from V and 5 bases from J, with 11 bases in between. CDR1 and CDR2 from the germline V gene are SGHRS and YFSETQ. Written as DNA, the CDR3 is TGCGCCAGCAGCTTGGAGCAGGGATTTACCGGGGAGCTGTTTTTT. Its protein product is CASSLEQGFTGELFF.

This clone was detected only a few times. The rearrangement links TRBV7-6 to TRBJ2-3; 7 bases agree with TRBD2. Unmatched junction bases numbered 8, after V lost 2 bases and J lost 0 bases. The CDR3 runs to 17 residues. From germline, CDR1 is SGHVS and CDR2 FNYEAQ. CDR3 sequence (DNA): TGTGCCAGCAGCTTAATGGGGAGGGGAGCTAGCACAGATACGCAGTATTTT. It encodes CASSLMGRGASTDTQYF.

A note on this clone: Other DNA sequences in this sample translate to the same CDR3. This chain links TRBV7-2 with TRBJ2-7; the D is unclear. V was cut by 2 bases and J by 4 bases, with 9 bases left in between. In germline, CDR1 is SGHTA, CDR2 FQGNSA. CDR3 size: 13 residues. CDR3 in amino acids: CASSLSRLYEQYF. CDR3 sequence (DNA): TGTGCCAGCAGCTTATCCAGGCTATACGAGCAGTACTTC.

DNA for the CDR3: TGTGCCAGCAGCTCGTTGTCGGGTCGGGACTATGGCTACACCTTC. Its translation: CASSSLSGRDYGYTF. J is TRBJ1-2 and V is TRBV11-2; D is ambiguous. Per germline, CDR1 SGHAT and CDR2 FQNNGV. The CDR3 consists of 15 residues. The ends were cut back, 4 bases at V and 3 bases at J, with 15 bases in the middle.

This chain connects TRBV30 to TRBJ2-4; perhaps D is TRBD1 or TRBD2 (5 bases each). This CDR3 has 18 amino acids. Germline V lookup: CDR1 GTSNPN, CDR2 SVGIG (reference sequence). Trimming pared 4 bases from V and 4 bases from J, leaving 26 bases between. CDR3 in DNA: TGTGCCTGGACCAAACTCTACGGGACGGCCACATCGAAAAACATTCAGTACTTC. The encoded protein is CAWTKLYGTATSKNIQYF.

A single count supports this clone. J is TRBJ1-4 and V is TRBV5-5, with no clear D. In germline, CDR1 is SGHKS, CDR2 YYEKEE (reference sequence). Trimming took 2 bases from V and 3 from J, leaving 8 bases between them. The CDR3 is made up of 14 amino acids. The CDR3 reads CASSLGRANEKLFF. CDR3 sequence (DNA): TGTGCCAGCAGCTTAGGCCGGGCTAATGAAAAACTGTTTTTT. The full variable domain, with the rest looked up from reference TRBV5-5 and TRBJ1-4, is DAGVTQSPTHLIKTRGQQVTLRCSPISGHKSVSWYQQVLGQGPQFIFQYYEKEERGRGNFPDRFSARQFPNYSSELNVNALLLGDSALYLCASSLGRANEKLFFGSGTQLSVL.

The J gene is TRBJ1-2, the V gene TRBV19; 8 bases are shared with TRBD1. The CDR3 consists of 14 residues. Losses at the gene ends were 7 bases for V and 7 bases for J; bases not matched to a gene: 11. The germline gives CDR1 LNHDA, CDR2 SQIVND (reference sequence). The CDR3 DNA is TGTGCCAGTAACCGGGGCGACAGGGGAGGTGGCTACACCTTC. Translated: CASNRGDRGGGYTF.

The V call is TRBV29-1, the J call TRBJ2-7; 8 nucleotides agree with TRBD1. The germline V gene encodes CDR1 SQVTM and CDR2 ANQGSEA. The CDR3 length is 14 residues. Unmatched junction bases numbered 7, after V lost 0 bases and J lost 6 bases. The CDR3 reads CSVEEGRGRGEQYF. For the CDR3, the DNA is TGCAGCGTTGAAGAAGGCAGGGGGCGCGGCGAGCAGTACTTC.

Only one count was recorded for this clone. The J gene is TRBJ1-5, the V gene TRBV5-1; D is perhaps TRBD1 (5 bases). V was shortened by 4 bases and J by 5 bases, with 13 bases between the two germline ends. CDR3 size: 14 residues. Germline V CDR1 and CDR2: SGHRS, YFSETQ. In nucleotides, the CDR3 is TGCGCCAGCAGCATAGGGGAGGGAGATCAGCCCCAGCATTTT. Translated: CASSIGEGDQPQHF.

CDR3 protein: CASSEASGRYEQYF. Here the CDR3 DNA reads TGTGCCAGCAGTGAAGCCTCTGGCAGATACGAGCAGTACTTC. The chain carries TRBV2 and TRBJ2-7; D unresolved. V was trimmed by 0 bases and J by 4 bases, leaving 10 bases between them. Germline CDR1 is SNHLY and CDR2 is FYNNEI. The CDR3 is 14 amino acids.

The chain links TRBV7-2 to TRBJ2-5, with TRBD2 identical over 7 bases. CDR1 SGHTA and CDR2 FQGNSA come from the germline V gene. The CDR3 is 14 residues long. Germline trimming cut 2 bases from V and 7 bases from J; bases unmatched to any gene: 7. The DNA of the CDR3 is TGTGCCAGCAGCTTATTGAGCGGGGAAGGGACCCAGTACTTC. Amino acid sequence: CASSLLSGEGTQYF.